These 27 T cell receptor beta chains originate from one sample sequenced in a study of blood T cell repertoires in COVID-19 (dated by TCRdb to about 2020). Receptors were amplified or captured by the immunoSEQ multiplex PCR assay. TCRdb retrieved this table from immuneACCESS and kept in-frame rearrangements only. Not all clones are present; in checked studies, unresolved V genes account for under half, and no reason is known for the remainder. The sample table contains about 240,000 clones; only one count was recorded for 85% to 90% of them. The ten largest clones capture about 5.9% of the sample. Source material: peripheral blood. The source is a man aged 55 to 70 with acute or convalescent COVID-19.

The chain carries TRBV7-3 and TRBJ2-7; the D gene is possibly TRBD2 (5 bases). The CDR3 totals 14 residues. Germline lookup yields CDR1 SGHTA and CDR2 FQGTGA. V lost 8 bases and J lost 5, with 19 bases in between. CDR3: CASSPSGPRDEQYF. CDR3 nucleotide sequence: TGTGCCAGCTCCCCCTCCGGGCCGCGGGACGAGCAGTACTTC.

The chain combines TRBV19 with TRBJ2-1, with a possible D match to TRBD2 (6 bases). V was shortened by 8 bases and J by 7 bases, with 18 bases between the two germline ends. This CDR3 comprises 14 residues. Germline V gives CDR1 LNHDA, CDR2 SQIVND (reference sequence). CDR3 loop: CASHSGGPFNEQFF. CDR3 sequence (DNA): TGTGCCAGTCACAGCGGAGGGCCTTTTAATGAGCAGTTCTTC.

The chain has TRBV29-1 and TRBJ1-2, with D unresolved. CDR1 SQVTM and CDR2 ANQGSEA come from the germline V gene. Trimming took 3 bases from V and 2 from J, leaving 16 bases between them. CDR3 length: 15 residues. The CDR3 sequence is CSVDVGEGTNYGYTF. The CDR3 bases are TGCAGCGTTGACGTCGGGGAAGGAACCAACTATGGCTACACCTTC.

This clone appeared once. The chain couples TRBV7-9 to TRBJ1-2; D remains ambiguous. Trimming took 4 bases from V and 8 from J, leaving 11 bases between them. Germline V gene lookup returns CDR1 SEHNR and CDR2 FQNEAQ (reference sequence). CDR3 length: 12 amino acids. The CDR3 coding sequence is TGTGCCAGCAGCTGGAGACCGGGGGGCTACACCTTC. It specifies CASSWRPGGYTF.

In its sample, this clone was seen once. V and J are TRBV6-4 and TRBJ1-2, with a possible D match to TRBD1 (5 bases). The CDR3 runs to 15 residues. Trimming stripped 3 bases from V and 7 bases from J, with 18 bases between. CDR1 and CDR2 (germline): MRHNA, SNTAGT. The CDR3 DNA sequence: TGTGCCAGCAGTGAAGTTGGGGCTCTGTTCGCTGGCTACACCTTC. Residues: CASSEVGALFAGYTF.

The chain is built from TRBV19 and TRBJ1-5, with D perhaps matching TRBD1 (6 bases). Germline CDR1 reads LNHDA; CDR2 reads SQIVND (reference sequence). The CDR3 is made up of 14 amino acids. Deletions cut 1 base from V and 5 bases from J, with 9 bases between. This chain's CDR3 is CASSIVAGDQPQHF. CDR3 sequence (DNA): TGTGCCAGTAGTATAGTGGCAGGGGATCAGCCCCAGCATTTT.

The CDR3 DNA follows: TGTGCCAGCAGGACAGACAGTAACTATGGCTACACCTTC. Protein: CASRTDSNYGYTF. This chain links TRBV6-6 with TRBJ1-2, with D possibly matching TRBD1 (5 bases). Germline CDR1 is MNHNY and CDR2 is SVGAGI (reference sequence). Deletions cut 6 bases from V and 1 base from J, with 9 bases between. This CDR3 region has 13 residues.

This clone has just one count. This chain uses TRBV27 with TRBJ2-7, with 9 bases aligning to TRBD1. The trim removed 6 bases at V and 7 bases at J, leaving 10 bases unmatched. This CDR3 comprises 14 residues. The germline V gene has CDR1 MNHEY and CDR2 SMNVEV (reference sequence). The CDR3 reads CASRSRDREGEQYF. CDR3 nucleotides: TGTGCCAGCAGGAGCCGGGACAGGGAAGGAGAGCAGTACTTC.

The genes are TRBV7-2 and TRBJ2-7, with 8 bases that match TRBD1. Germline values: CDR1 SGHTA, CDR2 FQGNSA. The CDR3 covers 14 residues. Trimming cost V 4 bases and J 3 bases; bases outside gene matches: 5. The CDR3 spells CASSSGGRGYEQYF. CDR3 DNA sequence: TGTGCCAGCAGCTCAGGGGGCAGGGGCTACGAGCAGTACTTC.

The V and J genes are TRBV30 and TRBJ1-4, with TRBD1 as a possible D gene (6 bases). Per the germline V gene, CDR1 is GTSNPN and CDR2 is SVGIG (reference sequence). This CDR3 comprises 14 residues. V lost 2 bases and J lost 8, with 15 bases in between. The DNA for the CDR3 is TGTGCCTGGAGTTGGGGGCAGGGAGACGAAAAACTGTTTTTT. Translating gives CAWSWGQGDEKLFF.

As regards this clone: Lacking the conserved final phenylalanine or tryptophan, this CDR3 likely reflects a read error. The DNA is left out, because the CDR3 cannot be placed on it with certainty; the CDR3 is given as TCRdb lists it. J is TRBJ2-7 and V is TRBV20-1; TRBD1 was called by the table and not checked on the DNA. Germline CDR1 and CDR2: DFQATT and SNEGSKA (reference sequence). The CDR3 spans 9 residues, counting both ends. The CDR3 protein is CSARVWPFR.

This chain uses TRBV5-1 with TRBJ2-6; perhaps TRBD1 as D (6 bases). From germline, CDR1 is SGHRS and CDR2 YFSETQ. The CDR3 runs 17 residues. The ends were cut back, 4 bases at V and 1 base at J, with 15 bases in the middle. CDR3 residues: CASSPRQQGSGANVLTF. DNA of the CDR3: TGCGCCAGCAGCCCCCGACAGCAGGGGTCTGGGGCCAACGTCCTGACTTTC.

The chain joins TRBV7-9 to TRBJ2-7, with 7 bases aligning to TRBD2. V lost 6 bases to trimming and J lost 6 bases; unmatched junction nucleotides: 8. From germline, CDR1 is SEHNR and CDR2 FQNEAQ (reference sequence). The CDR3 has 13 amino acids. The CDR3 DNA reads TGTGCCAGCAGTCCACTAGCGTTTGCCGAGCAGTACTTC. Amino acids: CASSPLAFAEQYF.

J is TRBJ1-1 and V is TRBV21-1; the table gives TRBD1 as D, unverified against the DNA. TRBV21-1 is deemed a pseudogene. The CDR3 consists of 20 residues. The DNA of the CDR3 is TGTGCCAGCAGCAAAGGACGTCGACAGGGACCTTCCGTTATGAACACTGAAGCTTTCTTT. Protein product: CASSKGRRQGPSVMNTEAFF.

The CDR3 reads CASSSDRDFAEEKLFF. The DNA for the CDR3 is TGTGCCAGCAGTTCCGACCGGGACTTCGCTGAAGAAAAACTGTTTTTT. V and J are TRBV6-5 and TRBJ1-4, with a weak D call TRBD1 (5 bases). Germline CDR1 is MNHEY and CDR2 is SVGAGI. V lost 4 bases, J lost 8 bases, and 20 bases lay in between. The CDR3 loop spans 16 amino acids.

A single count supports this clone. CDR3 residues: CASSYRDRNEKLFF. The DNA of the CDR3 is TGTGCCAGCAGTTACCGGGACAGGAATGAAAAACTGTTTTTT. The genes are TRBV6-6 and TRBJ1-4, with 8 bases aligning to TRBD1. V was clipped by 2 bases and J by 5 bases; unmatched bases: 1. The CDR3 runs to 14 residues. In germline, CDR1 is MNHNY, CDR2 SVGAGI (reference sequence).

Worth noting for this clone: One junction end disagrees with the germline gene, perhaps due to a read error. The rearrangement links TRBV4-2 to TRBJ2-7; 11 bases agree with TRBD2. The CDR3 contains 13 residues. The germline CDR1 and CDR2 sequences are LGHNA and YNFKEQ. The CDR3 is CASSQDERGLAEF. As DNA, the CDR3 is TGTGCCAGCAGCCAAGATGAGAGGGGACTAGCGGAGTTC.

This chain uses TRBV5-6 with TRBJ2-5; tentative D call: TRBD2 (5 bases). Germline CDR1 and CDR2: SGHDT and YYEEEE. CDR3 length: 15 residues. V was clipped by 3 bases and J by 1 base, with 13 bases between them. The CDR3 reads CASSSPLRVQETQYF. CDR3 nucleotide sequence: TGTGCCAGCAGCTCGCCCTTGCGGGTCCAAGAGACCCAGTACTTC.

Turning to this clone: Its ends do not fully match the called genes, so a read error is possible. The chain is built from TRBV5-4 and TRBJ1-2, with 7 bases matching TRBD1. The V gene's germline CDR1 is SGHNT and CDR2 YYREEE (reference sequence). The CDR3 spans 12 residues. This CDR3 is CASIVAGTAVFF. CDR3 bases: TGTGCCAGCATCGTCGCCGGGACAGCAGTTTTTTTC. The whole variable domain, remainder taken from reference TRBV5-4 and TRBJ1-2, is ETGVTQSPTHLIKTRGQQVTLRCSSQSGHNTVSWYQQALGQGPQFIFQYYREEENGRGNFPPRFSGLQFPNYSSELNVNALELDDSALYLCASIVAGTAVFFGSGTRLTVV.

The chain employs TRBV6-5 and TRBJ1-1; TRBD1 matches 8 bases. The V gene end was trimmed by 4 bases and the J gene end by 5 bases; junction bases not matched to a gene: 6. The CDR3 is 14 residues long. Germline V gene data show CDR1 as MNHEY and CDR2 as SVGAGI. In nucleotides, the CDR3 is TGTGCCAGCAGTTCAGGACAGGGTTGGACTGAAGCTTTCTTT. Its translation: CASSSGQGWTEAFF.

The chain recombines TRBV5-1 with TRBJ1-2, with 7 bases lining up with TRBD1. Germline trimming cut 5 bases from V and 4 bases from J; bases unmatched to any gene: 5. Germline lookup yields CDR1 SGHRS and CDR2 YFSETQ. The CDR3 runs 13 residues. CDR3 residues: CASSATGAYGYTF. The CDR3 region has the DNA TGCGCCAGCAGTGCCACAGGGGCCTATGGCTACACCTTC.

This clone was detected only once. The J gene is TRBJ1-5, the V gene TRBV19; 10 bases line up with TRBD1. V was pared by 5 bases and J by 7 bases, with 8 bases of the junction left unmatched. This CDR3 has 15 amino acids. The germline V gene has CDR1 LNHDA and CDR2 SQIVND (reference sequence). CDR3 coding DNA: TGTGCCAGTAGTTACCGGGACAGGGGCGGGCAGCCCCAGCATTTT. It is translated as CASSYRDRGGQPQHF. The full variable domain, with the rest looked up from reference TRBV19 and TRBJ1-5, is DGGITQSPKYLFRKEGQNVTLSCEQNLNHDAMYWYRQDPGQGLRLIYYSQIVNDFQKGDIAEGYSVSREKKESFPLTVTSAQKNPTAFYLCASSYRDRGGQPQHFGDGTRLSIL.

The CDR3 DNA sequence: TGTGCCAGCAGCTTCGGGCAGGGTGGTTACAATGAGCAGTTCTTC. This translates into CASSFGQGGYNEQFF. The V call is TRBV11-1, the J call TRBJ2-1, with D possibly being TRBD1 (5 bases). Trimming took 3 bases from V and 4 from J, leaving 13 bases between them. Per the germline V gene, CDR1 is SGHAT and CDR2 is FQDESV (reference sequence). CDR3 size: 15 residues.

V usage is TRBV6-5 and J usage is TRBJ2-7; the D gene is possibly TRBD1 (5 bases). The length of the CDR3 is 16 residues. The V and J ends lost 0 bases and 0 bases respectively, with 12 bases between them. Germline CDR1 and CDR2: MNHEY and SVGAGI. Written as DNA, the CDR3 is TGTGCCAGCAGTTACTCTTTTCAGGGCGACTCCTACGAGCAGTACTTC. Residues: CASSYSFQGDSYEQYF.

The gene calls are TRBV20-1 and TRBJ2-3; 8 bases match TRBD2. The CDR3 has 16 residues. The germline V gene encodes CDR1 DFQATT and CDR2 SNEGSKA (reference sequence). V lost 3 bases and J lost 3; bases outside the gene matches: 11. The CDR3 spells CSASSGTRDGTDTQYF. In nucleotides, the CDR3 is TGCAGTGCTAGTTCCGGGACTAGAGATGGGACAGATACGCAGTATTTT.

This clone was picked up a small number of times. This rearrangement joins TRBV29-1 to TRBJ2-4, with a weak D call TRBD1 (5 bases). V lost 6 bases and J lost 9, with 15 bases in between. Germline values: CDR1 SQVTM, CDR2 ANQGSEA. There are 12 residues in the CDR3. CDR3 DNA sequence: TGCAGCGTGGATATAGCTCAGGGCATTCAGTACTTC. Translating gives CSVDIAQGIQYF.

The J gene is TRBJ1-5, the V gene TRBV28; D is unresolved. This CDR3 comprises 12 residues. Germline V gene lookup returns CDR1 MDHEN and CDR2 SYDVKM. V was clipped by 8 bases and J by 1 base, with 6 bases between them. The CDR3 region has the DNA TGTGCCAGCCGACTAAGCAATCAGCCCCAGCATTTT. Translation: CASRLSNQPQHF.